Listed below are T cell receptor beta chains from one sample, sequenced in a study of T cells in Graves' hyperthyroidism and ophthalmopathy. Each CDR3 protein gets one entry after TCRdb re-called the multiplex PCR reads with MiXCR. Counted here are 300,000 to 500,000 distinct CDR3 sequences, over 12% occurring once; the ten biggest clones make up around 27%. Material: blood. Receptor source: a man aged 50 to 59 with Graves' ophthalmopathy. Each CDR3 is given with its conserved first and last residue. The order of the fields is CDR3 DNA, CDR3 protein, J gene, V gene, D gene, clone size. The D gene is left open where the match is weak. Some rows mark clone size as missing; the rest say once, few, many or name a class of expanded clone.

TGTGCCACCAGAGATAGGGGAGCTGAAGCTTTCTTT CATRDRGAEAFF TRBJ1-1 TRBV15 . many
TGTGCCAGCAGCCCAAAGGGACTGGCAGATACGCAGTATTTT CASSPKGLADTQYF TRBJ2-3 TRBV7-8 . many
TGTGCCAGCAGTTACGATCGGGGCTCGGGGATCGGCTACACCTTC CASSYDRGSGIGYTF TRBJ1-2 TRBV27 . many
TGTGCCAGCAGCGCGACAGGGCCCAACTATGGCTACACCTTC CASSATGPNYGYTF TRBJ1-2 TRBV28 TRBD1 .
TGCGCCAGCAGCTTGGGGTCGTCGGCGCTCTCTGGAAACACCATATATTTT CASSLGSSALSGNTIYF TRBJ1-3 TRBV5-1 . few
TGCAGTGCTAGAGCGGCAGGGGGCTATGGCTACACCTTC CSARAAGGYGYTF TRBJ1-2 TRBV20-1 TRBD1 many
TGTGCCAGCAGCCCTGCATATAAAGAGACCCAGTACTTC CASSPAYKETQYF TRBJ2-5 TRBV5-6 . many
TGTGCCAGCAGAAAGGGACAGGCGGGGGCTAATGAAAAACTGTTTTTT CASRKGQAGANEKLFF TRBJ1-4 TRBV6-2/TRBV6-3 TRBD1 .
TGTGCTAGTTCCGGACTCTCTACTATGGGGGAGCAGTACTTC CASSGLSTMGEQYF TRBJ2-7 TRBV12-5 . .
TGTGCCAGCTCACCATCGCCGGGACGAGGGACCTACGAGCAGTACTTC CASSPSPGRGTYEQYF TRBJ2-7 TRBV18 . many
TGCGCCAGCAGCTTGGGGAGGGGACAGAACTATGGCTACACCTTC CASSLGRGQNYGYTF TRBJ1-2 TRBV5-1 TRBD1 few
TGTGCCAGCAGCCCCACGACGGGACAGGGGAATTCGGGCAATCAGCCCCAGCATTTT CASSPTTGQGNSGNQPQHF TRBJ1-5 TRBV27 TRBD1 once
TGCGCCAGCAGCTTGGGGACCACCCCCGCCAATGAGCAGTTCTTC CASSLGTTPANEQFF TRBJ2-1 TRBV5-1 . many
TGTGCCAGCAGCTTAATGGGACAACACACTGAAGCTTTCTTT CASSLMGQHTEAFF TRBJ1-1 TRBV11-2 . few
TGTGCCAGCAGTGAAGGGGAGATTGCTGGCCAGTACTTC CASSEGEIAGQYF TRBJ2-5 TRBV2 . many
TGCAGCGTTGCGGGGGGACTAGCGACTCAAGAGACCCAGTACTTC CSVAGGLATQETQYF TRBJ2-5 TRBV29-1 TRBD2 few
TGTGCCAGCAGCTTAGCCGTCGGAAGCTCCTACAATGAGCAGTTCTTC CASSLAVGSSYNEQFF TRBJ2-1 TRBV7-9 . many
TGCGCCAGCAGCAAGGACAGGTCTGCCTATGGCTACACCTTC CASSKDRSAYGYTF TRBJ1-2 TRBV5-1 TRBD1 .
TGTGCCAGCAGCCCAAGACAGGGTGCTAATGAAAAACTGTTTTTT CASSPRQGANEKLFF TRBJ1-4 TRBV9 TRBD1 few
TGTGCCAGTACCTTTGGAGCTAGCGGGGTACGTTACAATGAGCAGTTCTTC CASTFGASGVRYNEQFF TRBJ2-1 TRBV19 TRBD2 .
TGTGCCAGCAGTACACCGGGACAGGGCGAATCACCCCTCCACTTT CASSTPGQGESPLHF TRBJ1-6 TRBV27 TRBD1 many
TGTGCCAGCAGCTTAGACCAGGCCCGGAATGAGCAGTTCTTC CASSLDQARNEQFF TRBJ2-1 TRBV7-2 . many
TGTGCTAGTGGTCCAACATTAGCGGGAACCCGCGGCTACACCTTC CASGPTLAGTRGYTF TRBJ1-2 TRBV12-5 . many
TGTGCCAGCCGGTTGGACGGAAACAATGAGCAGTTCTTC CASRLDGNNEQFF TRBJ2-1 TRBV2 . many
TGTGCCAGTAGTCCGCGTACTAGCGGGGGCCTCTACGAGCAGTACTTC CASSPRTSGGLYEQYF TRBJ2-7 TRBV19 TRBD2 few
TGCAGTGCATACCAAGGAAGTCCTGGAAACACCATATATTTT CSAYQGSPGNTIYF TRBJ1-3 TRBV20-1 . many
TGTGCCAGCACTAGCGGGAGCAGAGAGACCCAGTACTTC CASTSGSRETQYF TRBJ2-5 TRBV28 TRBD2 many
TGTGCCAGCAGCCCACTCAATCGGAGGACCTCCTACGAGCAGTACTTC CASSPLNRRTSYEQYF TRBJ2-7 TRBV11-2 . many
TGCAGTGCTAGAGGGAGGTGGGGGAATAGCTCTGGGGCCAACGTCCTGACTTTC CSARGRWGNSSGANVLTF TRBJ2-6 TRBV20-1 . .
TGCGCCAGCAGCTTGGGCGCCACTAGCGGGGTCTACGAGCAGTACTTC CASSLGATSGVYEQYF TRBJ2-7 TRBV5-1 TRBD2 .
TGTGCCAGCGCCAGGGGGTTGTTTAGCTACGAGCAGTACTTC CASARGLFSYEQYF TRBJ2-7 TRBV7-9 TRBD1 many
TGTGCCAGCTCGACAGGGGCCAGGGAGACCCAGTACTTC CASSTGARETQYF TRBJ2-5 TRBV6-1 TRBD1 .
TGTGCCAGCAGTATAGGACAGGGAGGCTCCTACGAGCAGTACTTC CASSIGQGGSYEQYF TRBJ2-7 TRBV2 TRBD1 many
TGTGCCAGCAGTTTACCGTTGGCAGGGGAAACCCAAGAGACCCAGTACTTC CASSLPLAGETQETQYF TRBJ2-5 TRBV12-3/TRBV12-4 . many
TGTGCCAGCAGTTCCCTCGGGGCTGAAAAGCTGTTTTTT CASSSLGAEKLFF TRBJ1-4 TRBV27 . .
TGCAGTGCCCCGAACCAGCAGGGGGCCTTAGATACGCAGTATTTT CSAPNQQGALDTQYF TRBJ2-3 TRBV20-1 TRBD1 .
TGTGCCAGCAGCGTAGCTCTATTAGATGGTGAGCAGTTCTTC CASSVALLDGEQFF TRBJ2-1 TRBV9 . .
TGTGCCAGCAGCCGGGACAATTTCTCCGGGGAGCTGTTTTTT CASSRDNFSGELFF TRBJ2-2 TRBV27 . .
TGTGCCAGCAGTTACGGGCTGGACGATGAGCAGTTCTTC CASSYGLDDEQFF TRBJ2-1 TRBV6-2/TRBV6-3 . many
TGTGCCAGCGCCCCGACAGGGGGGTTGACTGAAGCTTTCTTT CASAPTGGLTEAFF TRBJ1-1 TRBV19 TRBD1 few
TGTGCCAGCAGTTACGAGTCCTACGAGCAGTACTTC CASSYESYEQYF TRBJ2-7 TRBV2 . few
TGTGCCAGCTCCCACCCGGTGCGCCGGTACGAGCAGTACTTC CASSHPVRRYEQYF TRBJ2-7 TRBV18 . many
TGTGCCAGCAGCCGTGACAGAAGGTACGAGCAGTACTTC CASSRDRRYEQYF TRBJ2-7 TRBV11-2 . .
TGCAGTGCTAGAGACCAGAGGCGGGAGGGGATCATTCAGTACTTC CSARDQRREGIIQYF TRBJ2-4 TRBV20-1 TRBD2 once
TGTGCCAGCAGCCCAGGCTATAGGAGCGAGCAGTACTTC CASSPGYRSEQYF TRBJ2-7 TRBV5-8 . few
TGTGCCAGCAGCTTAGCAGTAGAGTACGAGCAGTACTTC CASSLAVEYEQYF TRBJ2-7 TRBV11-2 . many
TGCGCCAGCAGCTCTAACAGCAACCCCCAAGAGACCCAGTACTTC CASSSNSNPQETQYF TRBJ2-5 TRBV5-1 . few
TGTGCCAGCAGTCCCCGAGGCCTGGGAAAACTGTTTTTT CASSPRGLGKLFF TRBJ1-4 TRBV28 . many